These T cell receptor beta chains were read from a single sample in a study of blood T cell repertoires in COVID-19. The assay was immunoSEQ multiplex PCR, and TCRdb's table has in-frame clones only and misses some. The data contain around 140,000 clones, roughly 87% of them singletons. The sample was peripheral blood. These receptors originate from a woman between 45 and 65 years old with acute or convalescent COVID-19. Each CDR3 is given with its conserved first and last residue. The order of the fields is D gene, V gene, J gene, clone size, CDR3 protein, CDR3 DNA. The D gene is left open where the match is weak. Clone size appears in some rows only: once, few, many, or a class for an expanded clone.

>TRBD1|TRBV6-5|TRBJ2-7|-
CASRPPGQGGEQYF
TGTGCCAGCAGACCCCCGGGACAGGGGGGGGAGCAGTACTTC
>TRBD2|TRBV10-1|TRBJ2-3|-
CASSESPAGGSDTQYF
TGCGCCAGCAGTGAGTCCCCAGCGGGAGGGTCAGATACGCAGTATTTT
>-|TRBV23-1|TRBJ2-1|-
CASAHRERGEQFF
TGCGCCAGCGCCCACAGGGAGCGGGGTGAGCAGTTCTTC
>TRBD2|TRBV27|TRBJ2-5|-
CASNPSGGLPETQYF
TGTGCCAGCAATCCTAGCGGGGGCCTCCCAGAGACCCAGTACTTC
>TRBD2|TRBV3-1/TRBV3-2|TRBJ2-1|-
CASSQIAGGSYNEQFF
TGTGCCAGCAGCCAAATAGCGGGGGGGTCCTACAATGAGCAGTTCTTC
>-|TRBV7-6|TRBJ2-3|once
CASSLVGGTDTQYF
TGTGCCAGCAGCTTAGTGGGGGGAACGGATACGCAGTATTTT
>-|TRBV3-1/TRBV3-2|TRBJ2-1|-
CASSLTTGEQFF
TGTGCCAGCAGCCTGACAACTGGCGAGCAGTTCTTC
>-|TRBV7-9|TRBJ2-1|-
CASSFPPPGHPEQFF
TGTGCCAGCAGCTTTCCCCCGCCAGGGCACCCTGAGCAGTTCTTC
>TRBD1|TRBV27|TRBJ1-1|-
CASSFGQGWGTEAFF
TGTGCCAGCAGTTTCGGACAGGGTTGGGGCACTGAAGCTTTCTTT
>-|TRBV24-1|TRBJ2-7|-
CATSDQGIGEQYF
TGTGCCACCAGTGACCAGGGCATAGGGGAGCAGTACTTC
>TRBD1|TRBV29-1|TRBJ1-1|-
CSGGQSMNTEAFF
TGCAGCGGGGGACAGTCCATGAACACTGAAGCTTTCTTT
>-|TRBV4-1|TRBJ1-6|-
CASSRDTINSPLHF
TGCGCCAGCAGTAGAGATACCATTAATTCACCCCTCCACTTT
>-|TRBV7-3|TRBJ2-6|-
CASSFGGSGANVLTF
TGTGCCAGCAGCTTCGGAGGGAGTGGGGCCAACGTCCTGACTTTC
>-|TRBV12-3/TRBV12-4|TRBJ2-5|-
CASSYRVETQYF
TGTGCCAGCAGTTACAGGGTTGAGACCCAGTACTTC
>-|TRBV5-1|TRBJ1-1|-
CASSLEGRGTEAFF
TGCGCCAGCAGCTTGGAGGGCCGGGGCACTGAAGCTTTCTTT
>TRBD1|TRBV11-3|TRBJ1-4|-
CASSLLDREEEKLFF
TGTGCCAGCAGCCTACTGGACAGGGAGGAAGAAAAACTGTTTTTT
>-|TRBV19|TRBJ1-5|-
CASSIQGISNQPQHF
TGTGCCAGTAGTATTCAGGGGATTTCCAATCAGCCCCAGCATTTT
>-|TRBV9|TRBJ1-2|-
CASSVSREGSGYTF
TGTGCCAGCAGCGTATCACGGGAAGGGAGTGGCTACACCTTC
>TRBD2|TRBV5-6|TRBJ2-5|-
CASSPLAGGTETQYF
TGTGCCAGCAGCCCTTTAGCGGGAGGTACAGAGACCCAGTACTTC
>TRBD2|TRBV6-6|TRBJ2-3|-
CASRKAGRQDTQYF
TGTGCCAGCAGGAAAGCGGGACGACAGGATACGCAGTATTTT
>-|TRBV19|TRBJ1-1|-
CASSGRGTEAFF
TGTGCCAGTAGTGGCAGGGGCACTGAAGCTTTCTTT
>-|TRBV5-8|TRBJ2-2|-
CASSLGLANTGELFF
TGTGCCAGCAGCCTCGGACTCGCGAACACCGGGGAGCTGTTTTTT
>TRBD2|TRBV3-1/TRBV3-2|TRBJ2-7|-
CASSQADWRGTPYEQYF
TGTGCCAGCAGCCAGGCAGACTGGCGGGGGACCCCCTACGAGCAGTACTTC
>TRBD1|TRBV6-5|TRBJ2-1|-
CASSYSSRGQNYGQFF
TGTGCCAGCAGTTACTCGAGCAGGGGACAGAATTACGGGCAGTTCTTC
>-|TRBV30|TRBJ1-1|-
CAGKGTGYTEAFF
TGTGCCGGGAAGGGCACGGGGTACACTGAAGCTTTCTTT
>TRBD2|TRBV7-9|TRBJ2-7|-
CASSPTSGSHEQYF
TGTGCCAGCAGCCCGACTAGCGGGAGCCACGAGCAGTACTTC
>TRBD1|TRBV19|TRBJ2-7|few
CASSMGQGNQDEQYF
TGTGCCAGTAGTATGGGACAGGGAAATCAGGACGAGCAGTACTTC
>TRBD1|TRBV28|TRBJ1-2|-
CASSFAGTDGYTF
TGTGCCAGCAGTTTTGCGGGGACAGATGGCTACACCTTC
>TRBD2|TRBV27|TRBJ2-1|-
CASSDYRAGGPNEQFF
TGTGCCAGCAGTGATTATAGGGCGGGGGGGCCCAATGAGCAGTTCTTC
>TRBD1|TRBV19|TRBJ1-6|-
CASSGQVANSPLHF
TGTGCCAGTAGTGGACAGGTCGCAAATTCACCCCTCCACTTT
>-|TRBV11-3|TRBJ2-1|-
CASSPLGGTYNEQFF
TGTGCCAGCAGCCCCCTGGGGGGAACCTACAATGAGCAGTTCTTC
>TRBD2|TRBV19|TRBJ2-1|-
CASSKKRTSGSSYNEQFF
TGTGCCAGTAGTAAGAAGAGGACTAGCGGAAGCTCCTACAATGAGCAGTTCTTC
>TRBD1|TRBV6-1|TRBJ1-2|-
CASSEGTGVRGYTF
TGTGCCAGCAGCGAAGGGACAGGGGTACGCGGCTACACCTTC
>TRBD1|TRBV18|TRBJ1-1|-
CASSPPGTGGANTEAFF
TGTGCCAGCTCACCGCCCGGGACAGGGGGGGCTAACACTGAAGCTTTCTTT
>-|TRBV5-4|TRBJ1-4|-
CASSLGGRGNEKLFF
TGTGCCAGCAGCTTGGGAGGGCGCGGTAATGAAAAACTGTTTTTT
>-|TRBV30|TRBJ1-5|-
CAWTRGGDQPQHF
TGTGCCTGGACCAGAGGGGGTGATCAGCCCCAGCATTTT
>TRBD2|TRBV10-1|TRBJ2-3|once
CATSSGGTDTQYF
TGCGCCACCTCTAGCGGGGGCACAGATACGCAGTATTTT
>-|TRBV4-1|TRBJ2-7|-
CASSLDRQAGIFYEQYF
TGCGCCAGCAGCCTAGACCGGCAGGCGGGGATCTTCTACGAGCAGTACTTC
>TRBD2|TRBV6-5|TRBJ2-3|-
CASRLAGGQDTQYF
TGTGCCAGCAGGTTAGCGGGGGGGCAAGATACGCAGTATTTT
>-|TRBV6-5|TRBJ2-1|-
CASSFEGGSYNEQFF
TGTGCCAGCAGTTTTGAGGGAGGCTCCTACAATGAGCAGTTCTTC
>-|TRBV4-1|TRBJ1-4|-
CASSQGGATNEKLFF
TGCGCCAGCAGCCAAGGGGGGGCAACTAATGAAAAACTGTTTTTT